Listed below are T cell receptor beta chains from one sample, sequenced in a study of blood T cell repertoires in COVID-19. The protocol was immunoSEQ multiplex PCR, while the TCRdb copy is restricted to in-frame clones and leaves out a portion. The sample includes 150,000 to 200,000 clones, roughly 80% of them seen just once. Sequencing input: peripheral blood. Receptor source: a woman in her thirties with acute or convalescent COVID-19. CDR3s include the opening cysteine and the closing phenylalanine or tryptophan. A clone size is listed for some rows: how often the clone was seen (once, few, many), or a class if it is expanded.

j_gene	v_gene	abundance	CDR3aa
TRBJ1-5	TRBV2	few	CASSPDSRNQPQHF
TRBJ2-7	TRBV11-2	.	CASSLALGVSYEQYF
TRBJ1-2	TRBV10-3	.	CASGDRGAGYTF
TRBJ1-2	TRBV29-1	.	CSVSPPTRGYTF
TRBJ1-2	TRBV12-3/TRBV12-4	.	CASSFRQGGYTF
TRBJ1-2	TRBV6-5	few	CASSPRQGINYGYTF
TRBJ2-3	TRBV11-2	.	CASSLDRGPTDTQYF
TRBJ2-3	TRBV11-2	.	CASSLVWGQEDTQYF
TRBJ1-6	TRBV28	.	CASRPTGGDPEPSSPLHF
TRBJ1-2	TRBV7-2	.	CASSLVAGLTANYGYTF
TRBJ1-1	TRBV7-9	.	CASSLDRAGAFF
TRBJ2-1	TRBV7-8	.	CASSFPQSSSVRTFEQFF
TRBJ2-3	TRBV3-1/TRBV3-2	.	CASSHRSGASTDTQYF
TRBJ2-7	TRBV3-1/TRBV3-2	once	CASSPGSGLSYEQYF
TRBJ1-1	TRBV30	.	CAWSEIRNTEAFF
TRBJ2-1	TRBV4-2	.	CASSSIGAGGLHNEQFF
TRBJ1-1	TRBV5-4	.	CASSSTLLNTEAFF
TRBJ1-1	TRBV6-5	.	CASSGQFLNTEAFF
TRBJ1-2	TRBV10-3	.	CAISEPQGQGGYGYTF
TRBJ2-1	TRBV6-5	.	CASSYRAGGRGEQFF
TRBJ1-1	TRBV2	.	CASSDLGQGNTEAFF
TRBJ1-3	TRBV6-1	.	CASSESRGNTIYF
TRBJ1-5	TRBV19	.	CASSPRTGTVLSNQPQHF
TRBJ1-5	TRBV5-4	few	CASSAEPQGNQPQHF
TRBJ1-5	TRBV5-6	.	CASSLGTESNQPQHF
TRBJ2-7	TRBV5-1	.	CASSPTASGTSYEQYF
TRBJ2-1	TRBV2	.	CASSGDSGTNNEQFF
TRBJ2-1	TRBV6-2/TRBV6-3	.	CASSSPRDRGYNEQFF
TRBJ2-3	TRBV20-1	.	CSASRGTDTQYF
TRBJ1-1	TRBV2	.	CASSEGSGCFF
TRBJ1-1	TRBV5-1	.	CASSLRDTDREGENTEAFF
TRBJ1-3	TRBV2	.	CASSRYRTVGNTIYF
TRBJ2-7	TRBV11-2	.	CASSLNLHEQYF
TRBJ1-2	TRBV5-4	.	CASSPRDRGDYGYTF
TRBJ2-3	TRBV7-8	few	CASSSRTSGAITDTQYF
TRBJ2-7	TRBV7-2	.	CASSLGGLEQYF
TRBJ1-6	TRBV13	.	CASSLGIRTFSPLHF
TRBJ2-3	TRBV5-1	.	CASTWRPGTGADTQYF
TRBJ2-7	TRBV7-8	.	CASSLGDRGYEQYF
TRBJ2-2	TRBV28	.	CASRTGGVRELFF
TRBJ2-3	TRBV28	.	CASSSLAGGRDTQYF
TRBJ2-1	TRBV6-4	.	CASSDFGSGGDNEQFF
TRBJ2-1	TRBV27	.	CASSLTDGNNEQFF
TRBJ1-1	TRBV6-5	.	CASRYRDPPGNTEAFF
TRBJ1-1	TRBV29-1	many	CSVDRDTEAFF
TRBJ1-2	TRBV27	few	CASSSGTGSNYGYTF
TRBJ2-1	TRBV5-1	.	CASSRGLGQGKFNEQFF
TRBJ1-2	TRBV28	.	CASSLSGTGTANYGYTF
TRBJ2-5	TRBV24-1	few	CATSDFQGIRKETQYF
TRBJ1-5	TRBV30	.	CAWSVRGGFSNQPQHF
TRBJ2-2	TRBV4-2	.	CASSQHLAGGTGELFF
TRBJ1-1	TRBV30	.	CAWVGQGRTEAFF